Each of the 8 T cell receptor beta chains below was sequenced from the same sample in a study of blood T cell repertoires in COVID-19. TCRdb's copy holds only in-frame clones and misses some; the assay was immunoSEQ multiplex PCR. The sample includes roughly 90,000 clones, about 85% seen only once; the top ten take approximately 3%. The source material was peripheral blood. All receptors derive from a woman of 80 years or more with COVID-19, enrolled during active disease.

The chain couples TRBV6-4 to TRBJ1-6; tentative D call: TRBD1 (5 bases). Germline V gene data show CDR1 as MRHNA and CDR2 as SNTAGT. The CDR3 extends over 15 amino acids. Trimming took off 3 bases at V and 7 bases at J, with 13 bases between the two ends. In DNA form, the CDR3 reads TGTGCCAGCAGTGAGGGCAGGGTCCCCAATTCACCCCTCCACTTT. Amino acids: CASSEGRVPNSPLHF.

In this sample, this clone turned up once. The chain uses TRBV28 and TRBJ1-6; TRBD1 aligns across 7 bases. CDR1 and CDR2 (germline): MDHEN, SYDVKM. This CDR3 is built from 16 residues. V was pared by 6 bases and J by 0 bases, with 5 bases of the junction left unmatched. CDR3 sequence (DNA): TGTGCCAGCAGCCAAAGGACAGGCTCCTATAATTCACCCCTCCACTTT. Translating it yields CASSQRTGSYNSPLHF.

The rearrangement links TRBV30 to TRBJ1-1, with unresolved D. The V gene lost 2 bases and the J gene lost 6 bases, with 16 bases spanning the gap. The CDR3 totals 14 residues. Per germline, CDR1 GTSNPN and CDR2 SVGIG (reference sequence). Written as DNA, the CDR3 is TGTGCCTGGAGTCCCGTGAGGGAAAAGGCTGAAGCTTTCTTT. It codes for CAWSPVREKAEAFF.

The chain has TRBV5-1 and TRBJ2-3; D is possibly TRBD2 (6 bases). Trimming took off 0 bases at V and 3 bases at J, with 11 bases between the two ends. There are 15 residues in the CDR3. Germline lookup yields CDR1 SGHRS and CDR2 YFSETQ. The CDR3 protein is CASSLGLGGTDTQYF. The CDR3 DNA sequence: TGCGCCAGCAGCTTGGGGTTAGGAGGGACAGATACGCAGTATTTT. The full variable domain, in which reference TRBV5-1 and TRBJ2-3 provide the parts outside the CDR3, is KAGVTQTPRYLIKTRGQQVTLSCSPISGHRSVSWYQQTPGQGLQFLFEYFSETQRNKGNFPGRFSGRQFSNSRSEMNVSTLELGDSALYLCASSLGLGGTDTQYFGPGTRLTVL.

J is TRBJ2-3 and V is TRBV10-2; 12 bases map to TRBD1. The germline CDR1 and CDR2 sequences are WSHSY and SAAADI. The V gene end was trimmed by 6 bases and the J gene end by 1 base; junction bases not matched to a gene: 2. The CDR3 is made up of 15 amino acids. CDR3 nucleotides: TGCGCCAGCAGAGGGACAGGGGGCGGCACAGATACGCAGTATTTT. Its protein is CASRGTGGGTDTQYF.

This rearrangement joins TRBV2 to TRBJ2-5, with 11 bases identical to TRBD2. After removal of 9 bases from V and 2 bases from J, the junction contained 8 bases not matched to a gene. This CDR3 is 15 amino acids long. CDR1 and CDR2 from the germline V gene are SNHLY and FYNNEI. CDR3 in amino acids: CARRYSGRAQETQYF. Written as DNA, the CDR3 is TGTGCCAGAAGATATAGCGGGAGGGCACAAGAGACCCAGTACTTC.

CDR3 nucleotide sequence: TGTGCCAGCAGTTTTGGACAGGGCTATCAGCCCCAGCATTTT. Protein: CASSFGQGYQPQHF. The genes are TRBV2 and TRBJ1-5, with TRBD1 matching 8 bases. Germline CDR1 and CDR2: SNHLY and FYNNEI. The CDR3 is 14 amino acids. V was pared by 5 bases and J by 5 bases, with 5 bases of the junction left unmatched. Complete variable domain (other parts from reference TRBV2 and TRBJ1-5): EPEVTQTPSHQVTQMGQEVILRCVPISNHLYFYWYRQILGQKVEFLVSFYNNEISEKSEIFDDQFSVERPDGSNFTLKIRSTKLEDSAMYFCASSFGQGYQPQHFGDGTRLSIL.

J is TRBJ2-7 and V is TRBV18; TRBD2 matches 7 bases. CDR3 length: 15 amino acids. Trimming took 3 bases from V and 3 from J; bases not matched to a gene: 8. The germline CDR1 and CDR2 sequences are KGHSH and LQKENI. In DNA, the CDR3 is TGTGCCAGCTCACCCGCGGTGGGGGGGGACTACGAGCAGTACTTC. Protein: CASSPAVGGDYEQYF. Full variable domain (remainder filled in from reference TRBV18 and TRBJ2-7): NAGVMQNPRHLVRRRGQEARLRCSPMKGHSHVYWYRQLPEEGLKFMVYLQKENIIDESGMPKERFSAEFPKEGPSILRIQQVVRGDSAAYFCASSPAVGGDYEQYFGPGTRLTVT.